One and the same sample provided the 21 T cell receptor beta chains below, sequenced in a study of CD8 T cells in ankylosing spondylitis. TCRdb processed the 5' RACE reads anew with MiXCR; each CDR3 protein has one entry. Of about 340,000 distinct CDR3 sequences listed, roughly 14% are singletons. Sequences were obtained from blood, either unsorted or a sorted T cell fraction (not recorded which). The receptors here all came from a male donor with ankylosing spondylitis or in good health (not recorded which).

This clonotype occurred a few times. The chain is built from TRBV5-1 and TRBJ2-5, with 8 bases matching TRBD2. Trimming took 6 bases from V and 4 from J; bases not matched to a gene: 11. The CDR3 runs to 15 residues. Germline V CDR1 and CDR2: SGHRS, YFSETQ. CDR3 sequence reads: CASMFQVGLGETQYF. In DNA form, the CDR3 reads TGCGCCAGCATGTTTCAAGTGGGACTAGGAGAGACCCAGTACTTC.

The chain joins TRBV6-5 to TRBJ1-1, with D unclear. Germline loops: CDR1 MNHEY, CDR2 SVGAGI. V was pared by 4 bases and J by 5 bases, with 11 bases between. This CDR3 has 13 amino acids. The CDR3 spells CASSFAQVTEAFF. Written as DNA, the CDR3 is TGTGCCAGCAGTTTCGCGCAGGTGACTGAAGCTTTCTTT.

The chain couples TRBV12-3 or TRBV12-4 to TRBJ1-1; 7 bases fit TRBD1. J gave up 11 bases and V 5 bases, and 8 bases lay outside the gene matches. The CDR3 extends over 12 amino acids. DNA of the CDR3: TGTGCCAGCAGTCCTCAGGGGGGGCGGGCTTTCTTT. Protein product: CASSPQGGRAFF.

The gene calls are TRBV30 and TRBJ2-3, with 11 bases lining up with TRBD2. This CDR3 comprises 15 residues. J lost 2 bases, V lost 5 bases, and 6 bases had no gene match. Per the germline V gene, CDR1 is GTSNPN and CDR2 is SVGIG (reference sequence). The CDR3 region has the DNA TGTGCCTGGGCCCCGGGACTAGCGGACACAGATACGCAGTATTTT. It yields the protein CAWAPGLADTDTQYF. The full variable domain, in which reference TRBV30 and TRBJ2-3 provide the parts outside the CDR3, is SQTIHQWPATLVQPVGSPLSLECTVEGTSNPNLYWYRQAAGRGLQLLFYSVGIGQISSEVPQNLSASRPQDRQFILSSKKLLLSDSGFYLCAWAPGLADTDTQYFGPGTRLTVL.

This clonotype came up a few times. This chain connects TRBV12-3 or TRBV12-4 to TRBJ2-1; 10 nucleotides align to TRBD1. The J segment lost 9 bases and the V segment lost 3 bases, leaving 11 bases of the junction unmatched. The CDR3 is 16 amino acids. Written as DNA, the CDR3 is TGTGCCAGCAGTTTTGCTATAGGACAGGGGGTTTCTGAGCAGTTCTTC. This codes for CASSFAIGQGVSEQFF.

V usage is TRBV5-1 and J usage is TRBJ2-5; no definite D call. The CDR3 sequence is 17 residues long. Germline CDR1 reads SGHRS; CDR2 reads YFSETQ. The V end was cut by 6 bases, the J end by 2 bases, with 23 bases between. CDR3 DNA sequence: TGCGCCAGCAACTCCCTGGTGTGGGCGATGGATCAAGAGACCCAGTACTTC. It is translated as CASNSLVWAMDQETQYF.

The chain recombines TRBV18 with TRBJ2-1; possible D gene TRBD1, 6 bases. V gave up 6 bases and J gave up 0 bases, with 15 bases separating them. CDR1 and CDR2 (germline): KGHSH, LQKENI. The CDR3 length is 16 residues. CDR3 nucleotide sequence: TGTGCCAGCTCCCCCGGGACACCGAGCTCCTACAATGAGCAGTTCTTC. It is translated as CASSPGTPSSYNEQFF.

This clonotype was detected ten times or more. The chain combines TRBV20-1 with TRBJ1-1; 9 bases fit TRBD1. Germline V CDR1 and CDR2: DFQATT, SNEGSKA (reference sequence). The CDR3 runs 15 residues. V lost 1 base and J lost 10; bases outside the gene matches: 13. The CDR3 here is CSARVGTGPGRGAFF. The CDR3 coding sequence is TGCAGTGCTAGAGTTGGGACAGGGCCCGGGAGGGGAGCTTTCTTT.

This clonotype was counted ten times or more. The chain is built from TRBV12-3 or TRBV12-4 and TRBJ2-6; D is unresolved. CDR3 size: 14 residues. The V and J ends lost 5 bases and 1 base respectively, with 6 bases between them. The CDR3 coding sequence is TGTGCCAGCAGTCATCAGTCTGGGGCCAACGTCCTGACTTTC. It is translated as CASSHQSGANVLTF.

This clonotype was seen more than once but under ten times. The chain is built from TRBV11-2 and TRBJ2-3, with 7 bases identical to TRBD2. CDR1 is SGHAT, CDR2 FQNNGV, per germline. Trimming cost V 4 bases and J 1 base; bases outside gene matches: 17. The CDR3 contains 19 residues. For the CDR3, the DNA is TGTGCCAGCAGCTCCCCAGTTCCTGCGGGGGATCTGGGCACAGATACGCAGTATTTT. Protein product: CASSSPVPAGDLGTDTQYF.

The rearrangement uses TRBV11-3 and TRBJ1-2; TRBD1 might be the D (5 bases). Looked up from germline, CDR1 is SGHNT and CDR2 is YENEEA. V was pared by 3 bases and J by 6 bases, with 11 bases between. There are 13 residues in the CDR3. CDR3: CASSFPGPNGYTF. DNA for the CDR3: TGTGCCAGCAGCTTCCCAGGGCCCAATGGCTACACCTTC.

The rearrangement joins TRBV5-1 to TRBJ1-1, with 12 bases fitting TRBD1. Germline V gene lookup returns CDR1 SGHRS and CDR2 YFSETQ. After removal of 3 bases from V and 1 base from J, the junction contained 1 base not matched to a gene. The CDR3 contains 15 residues. CDR3 residues: CASSWGQGANTEAFF. DNA of the CDR3: TGCGCCAGCAGCTGGGGACAGGGGGCGAACACTGAAGCTTTCTTT.

This clonotype was seen more than once but under ten times. This rearrangement joins TRBV20-1 to TRBJ2-1; TRBD2 aligns across 14 bases. The CDR3 totals 17 residues. Germline CDR1 reads DFQATT; CDR2 reads SNEGSKA (reference sequence). V lost 2 bases to trimming and J lost 2 bases; unmatched junction nucleotides: 5. CDR3 in DNA: TGCAGTGCTAGATCCAGACTAGCGGGAGGGCCCTACAATGAGCAGTTCTTC. Residues: CSARSRLAGGPYNEQFF.

The chain links TRBV6-6 to TRBJ1-1; D not resolved. V was shortened by 0 bases and J by 3 bases, with 5 bases between the two germline ends. This CDR3 spans 13 amino acids. CDR1 and CDR2 (germline): MNHNY, SVGAGI (reference sequence). CDR3 protein: CASSYSRDTEAFF. The CDR3 coding sequence is TGTGCCAGCAGTTACTCACGGGACACTGAAGCTTTCTTT.

This clonotype has only a few counts. V and J are TRBV10-3 and TRBJ1-5; TRBD1 matches at 10 bases. The germline V gene has CDR1 ENHRY and CDR2 SYGVKD. CDR3 size: 15 residues. The V segment lost 2 bases and the J segment 6 bases; nucleotides outside the gene matches: 4. The CDR3 region has the DNA TGTGCCATCAGTGAGGTGGGGACAGGGGTTCAGCCCCAGCATTTT. Translation: CAISEVGTGVQPQHF.

The CDR3 coding sequence is TGCAGTGCCACCACAGGGGATGGACTCGAAGCTTTCTTT. Protein product: CSATTGDGLEAFF. The chain carries TRBV20-1 and TRBJ1-1; 7 bases are a match to TRBD1. This CDR3 has 13 residues. V lost 6 bases to trimming and J lost 8 bases; unmatched junction nucleotides: 12. In germline, CDR1 is DFQATT, CDR2 SNEGSKA (reference sequence).

The chain combines TRBV10-3 with TRBJ2-7; maybe TRBD1 (6 bases). Germline CDR1 is ENHRY and CDR2 is SYGVKD. The V end was cut by 7 bases, the J end by 0 bases, with 16 bases between. This CDR3 spans 15 amino acids. The CDR3 region is CAITPGVSSSYEQYF. In DNA, the CDR3 is TGTGCCATCACCCCAGGGGTTTCAAGCTCCTACGAGCAGTACTTC.

This chain links TRBV6-2 or TRBV6-3 with TRBJ1-2, with D unclear. Per the germline V gene, CDR1 is MNHEY and CDR2 is SVGEGT. CDR3 length equals 12 residues. V was cut by 5 bases and J by 8 bases, with 12 bases left in between. The CDR3 spells CASSHGRTGYTF. CDR3 bases: TGTGCCAGCAGTCATGGACGGACCGGCTACACCTTC.

The table lists this clonotype with a few counts. Written as DNA, the CDR3 is TGTGCCACCAGTGCGGGGACATCCACAGATACGCAGTATTTT. Its protein product is CATSAGTSTDTQYF. The chain has TRBV24-1 and TRBJ2-3; D is possibly TRBD1 (6 bases). Germline lookup yields CDR1 KGHDR and CDR2 SFDVKD. The CDR3 runs to 14 residues. V gave up 5 bases and J gave up 2 bases, with 10 bases separating them.

This clonotype was seen only a few times. The chain links TRBV27 to TRBJ1-5; D is perhaps TRBD1 (5 bases). The CDR3 is made up of 14 amino acids. Trimming removed 2 bases from V and 7 bases from J, with 12 bases in between. Germline loops: CDR1 MNHEY, CDR2 SMNVEV (reference sequence). The CDR3 DNA sequence: TGTGCCAGCAGTTTAGCCCAGGGCGGCCAGCCCCAGCATTTT. It codes for CASSLAQGGQPQHF.

The V gene is TRBV20-1, the J gene TRBJ2-7, with a weak D call TRBD1 (5 bases). Deletions cut 6 bases from V and 4 bases from J, with 13 bases between. Germline V CDR1 and CDR2: DFQATT, SNEGSKA (reference sequence). The CDR3 is 12 amino acids. The CDR3 DNA follows: TGCAGTGCCTACGACAGAAGATACGAGCAGTACTTC. The encoded protein is CSAYDRRYEQYF.